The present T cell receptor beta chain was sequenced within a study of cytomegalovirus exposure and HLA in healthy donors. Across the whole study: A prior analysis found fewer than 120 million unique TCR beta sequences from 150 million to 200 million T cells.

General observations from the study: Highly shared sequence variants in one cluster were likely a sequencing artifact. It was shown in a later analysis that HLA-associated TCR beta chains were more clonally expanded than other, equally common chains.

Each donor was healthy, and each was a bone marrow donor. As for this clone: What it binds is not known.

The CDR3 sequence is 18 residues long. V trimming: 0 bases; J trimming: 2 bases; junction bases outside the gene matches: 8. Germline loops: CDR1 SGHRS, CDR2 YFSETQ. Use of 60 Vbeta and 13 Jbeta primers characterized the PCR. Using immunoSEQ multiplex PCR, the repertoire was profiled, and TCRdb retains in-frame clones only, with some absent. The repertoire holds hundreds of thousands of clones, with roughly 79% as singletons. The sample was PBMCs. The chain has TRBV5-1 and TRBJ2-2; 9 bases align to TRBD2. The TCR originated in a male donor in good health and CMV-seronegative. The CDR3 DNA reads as TGCGCCAGCAGCTTGGAGGTTCGTCTAGCGGGAAACACCGGGGAGCTGTTTTTT. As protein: CASSLEVRLAGNTGELFF. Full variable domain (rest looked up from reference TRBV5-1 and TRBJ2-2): KAGVTQTPRYLIKTRGQQVTLSCSPISGHRSVSWYQQTPGQGLQFLFEYFSETQRNKGNFPGRFSGRQFSNSRSEMNVSTLELGDSALYLCASSLEVRLAGNTGELFFGEGSRLTVL.